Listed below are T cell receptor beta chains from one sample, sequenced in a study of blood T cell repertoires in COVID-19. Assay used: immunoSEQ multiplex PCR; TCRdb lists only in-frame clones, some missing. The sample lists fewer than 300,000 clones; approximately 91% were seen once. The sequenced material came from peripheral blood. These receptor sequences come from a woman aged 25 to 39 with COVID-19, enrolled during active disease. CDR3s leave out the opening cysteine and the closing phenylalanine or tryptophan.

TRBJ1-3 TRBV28 ASSLSPGLSGNTIY
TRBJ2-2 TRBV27 ASRILSVVGRADVGELF
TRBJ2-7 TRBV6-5 ASSYVGSLYEQY
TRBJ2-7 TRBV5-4 ASSSTGNSYEQY
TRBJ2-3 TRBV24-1 ATSDWGQGASDTQY
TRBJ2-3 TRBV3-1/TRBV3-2 ASSQLLAGDTQY
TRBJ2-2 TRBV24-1 ATRGASNTGELF
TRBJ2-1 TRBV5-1 ASSSRLAGYNEQF
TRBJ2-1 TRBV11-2 ASSLGLAGVSYNEQF
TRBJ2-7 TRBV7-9 ASSASGREYYEQY
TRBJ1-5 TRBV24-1 ATSGSSNQPQH
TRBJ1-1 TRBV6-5 ASSPLGERAF
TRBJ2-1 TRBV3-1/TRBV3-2 ASSPIAGWSYNEQF
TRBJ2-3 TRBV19 ASSISGSGGTDTQY
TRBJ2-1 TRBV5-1 ASSLGTSGYNEQF
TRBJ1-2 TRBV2 ASTSGNYGYT
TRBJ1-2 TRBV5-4 ASSGLDTNYGYT
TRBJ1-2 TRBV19 ASSIRRGERGYT
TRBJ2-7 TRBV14 ASSQVPGNEQY
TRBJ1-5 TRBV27 ASSLRGANQPQH
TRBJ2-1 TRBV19 ASSIGWLAEGDEQF
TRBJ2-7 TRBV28 ASSSYGRTVSYEQY
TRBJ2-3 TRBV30 AWSVTGDTQY
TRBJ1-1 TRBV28 ASRFFTGSTEAF
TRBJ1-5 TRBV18 ASSPRVGDNQPQH
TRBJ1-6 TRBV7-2 ASSYRYEVLNSPLH
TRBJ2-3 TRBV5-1 ASSLAGQGQYTDTQY
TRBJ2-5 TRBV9 ASSVVGTSGSETQY
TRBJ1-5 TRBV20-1 SASLRQGVGNQLQH
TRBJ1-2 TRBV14 ASSIGGFGYT
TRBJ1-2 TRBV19 ASSMWGQEYGYT
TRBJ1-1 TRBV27 ASSLRAGGNTRSIEAF
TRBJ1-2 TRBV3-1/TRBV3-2 ASSQSGTVHNYGYT
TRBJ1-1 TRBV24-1 ATSDSGTGASEAF
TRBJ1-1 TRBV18 ASSPVEGEEAF
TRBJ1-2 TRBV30 AWSLREGSGYT
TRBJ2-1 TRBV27 ASSLSGLANYNEQF
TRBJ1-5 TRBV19 ASSLGTGDNQPQH
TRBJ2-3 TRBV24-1 ATSDVQVGTDTQY
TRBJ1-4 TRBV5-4 ASSLGATNEKLF
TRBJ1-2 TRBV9 ASQGIAGLHGYT
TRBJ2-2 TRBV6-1 ASSESSDRVTGELF
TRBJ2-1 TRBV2 ASSGSSGRGGEQF
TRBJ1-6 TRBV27 ASRTIAKAGFLIGNSPLH
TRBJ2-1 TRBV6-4 ASSESGGSYNEQF
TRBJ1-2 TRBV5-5 ASSLSGGENYGYT
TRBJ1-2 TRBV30 AWSTGQGAYGYT
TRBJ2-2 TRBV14 ASRAVGTGATGELF
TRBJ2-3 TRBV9 ASSAGGTPHTDTQY
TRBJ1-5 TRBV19 ASSIDLVRGADQPQH
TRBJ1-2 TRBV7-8 ASTNRREPGSGYT
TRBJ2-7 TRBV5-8 ASSFAGDTSYEQY